The entry below describes one T cell receptor beta chain. The antigen remains unidentified. The ends were cut back, 3 bases at V and 4 bases at J, with 17 bases in the middle. CDR3 size: 16 residues. Germline V lookup: CDR1 SGDLS, CDR2 YYNGEE. These data belong to a study of CD8 T cells in Susac syndrome. General study points: In total CD8+ repertoires, roughly 17 Susac-specific public clones were detected, and CD8+ TEMRA repertoires contained roughly five. It was in TEMRA cells and active patients that Susac CD8+ clonal expansion peaked.

Random hexamers were used to reverse transcribe an amount of roughly 0.5 to 1 ug RNA. immunoSEQ multiplex PCR amplified TCR beta CDR3 across 54 Vbeta, 13 Jbeta. TCRdb itself ran the immunoSEQ multiplex PCR reads through MiXCR, one entry per CDR3 protein. The table lists roughly 89,000 distinct CDR3 sequences, 96% of them singletons, with 0.62% in the top ten. As judged by recently defined diagnostic criteria, patients with Susac syndrome had definite or probable disease. The TCR comes from a human donor with Susac syndrome. Source material: CD8+ T cells from PBMCs. This sequence joins TRBV9 and TRBJ1-5; D possibly corresponds to TRBD1 (5 bases). The CDR3 is CASSAGGRGINQPQHF. CDR3 coding DNA: TGTGCCAGCAGCGCGGGGGGACGGGGTATTAATCAGCCCCAGCATTTT.